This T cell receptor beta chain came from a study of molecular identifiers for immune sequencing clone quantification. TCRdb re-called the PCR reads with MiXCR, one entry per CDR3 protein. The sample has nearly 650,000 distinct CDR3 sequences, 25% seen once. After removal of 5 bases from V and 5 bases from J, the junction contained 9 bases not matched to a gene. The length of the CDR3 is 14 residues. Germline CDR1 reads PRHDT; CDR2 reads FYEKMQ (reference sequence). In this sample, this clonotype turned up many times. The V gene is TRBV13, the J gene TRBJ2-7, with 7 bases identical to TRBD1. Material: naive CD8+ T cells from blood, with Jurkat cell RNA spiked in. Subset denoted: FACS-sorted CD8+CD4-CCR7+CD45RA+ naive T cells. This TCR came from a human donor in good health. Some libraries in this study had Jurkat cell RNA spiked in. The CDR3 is CASSLVDRDHEQYF. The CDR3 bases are TGTGCCAGCAGCCTGGTAGACAGGGATCACGAGCAGTACTTC. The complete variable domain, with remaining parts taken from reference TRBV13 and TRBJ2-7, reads AAGVIQSPRHLIKEKRETATLKCYPIPRHDTVYWYQQGPGQDPQFLISFYEKMQSDKGSIPDRFSAQQFSDYHSELNMSSLELGDSALYFCASSLVDRDHEQYFGPGTRLTVT.